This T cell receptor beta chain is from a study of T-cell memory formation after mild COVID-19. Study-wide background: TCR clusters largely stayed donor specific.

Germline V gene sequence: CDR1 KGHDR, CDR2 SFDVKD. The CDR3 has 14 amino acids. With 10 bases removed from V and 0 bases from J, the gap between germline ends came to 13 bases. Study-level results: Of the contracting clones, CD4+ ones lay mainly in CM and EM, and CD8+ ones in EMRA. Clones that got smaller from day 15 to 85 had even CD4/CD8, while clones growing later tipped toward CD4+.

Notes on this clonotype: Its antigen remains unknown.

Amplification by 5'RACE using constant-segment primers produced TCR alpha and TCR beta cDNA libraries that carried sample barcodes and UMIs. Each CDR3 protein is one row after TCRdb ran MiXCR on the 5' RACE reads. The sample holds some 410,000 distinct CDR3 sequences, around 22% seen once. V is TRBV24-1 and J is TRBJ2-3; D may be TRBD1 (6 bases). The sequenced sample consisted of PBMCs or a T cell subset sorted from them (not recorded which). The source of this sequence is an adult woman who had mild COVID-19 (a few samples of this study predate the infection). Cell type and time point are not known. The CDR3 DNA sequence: TGTGCCACGGCGCAACAGGGAAGCACAGATACGCAGTATTTT. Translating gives CATAQQGSTDTQYF.